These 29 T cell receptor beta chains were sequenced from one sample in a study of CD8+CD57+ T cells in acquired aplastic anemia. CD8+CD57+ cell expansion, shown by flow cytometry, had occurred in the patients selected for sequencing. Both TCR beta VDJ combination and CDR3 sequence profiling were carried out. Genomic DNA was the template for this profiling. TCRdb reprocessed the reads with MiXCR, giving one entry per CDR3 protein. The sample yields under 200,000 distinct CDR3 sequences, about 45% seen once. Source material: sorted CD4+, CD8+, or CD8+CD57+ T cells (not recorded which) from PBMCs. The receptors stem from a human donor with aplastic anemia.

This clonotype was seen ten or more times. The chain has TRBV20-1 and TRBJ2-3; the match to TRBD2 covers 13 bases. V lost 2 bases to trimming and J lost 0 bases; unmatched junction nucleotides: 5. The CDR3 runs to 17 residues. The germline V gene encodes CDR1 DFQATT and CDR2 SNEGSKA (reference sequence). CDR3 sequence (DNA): TGCAGTGCTAGATCCCAGGGACTAGCGGGAAGCACAGATACGCAGTATTTT. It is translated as CSARSQGLAGSTDTQYF.

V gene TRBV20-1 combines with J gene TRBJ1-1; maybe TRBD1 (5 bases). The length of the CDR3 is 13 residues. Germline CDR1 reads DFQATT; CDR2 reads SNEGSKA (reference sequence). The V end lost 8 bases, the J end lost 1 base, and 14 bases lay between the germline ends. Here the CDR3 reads CSSSQGRNTEAFF. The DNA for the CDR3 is TGCAGTTCCTCGCAGGGACGGAACACTGAAGCTTTCTTT.

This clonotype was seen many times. The CDR3 DNA follows: TGTGCCAGCAGCTTCGGCCGAGACGATGGCTACACCTTC. It specifies CASSFGRDDGYTF. The chain joins TRBV7-6 to TRBJ1-2, with D unclear. The CDR3 is made up of 13 amino acids. CDR1 SGHVS and CDR2 FNYEAQ come from the germline V gene. V lost 3 bases and J lost 6, with 11 bases in between.

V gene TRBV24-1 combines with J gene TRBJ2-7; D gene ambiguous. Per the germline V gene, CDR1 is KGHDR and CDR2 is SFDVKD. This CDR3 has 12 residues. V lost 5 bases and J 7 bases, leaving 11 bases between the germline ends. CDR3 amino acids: CATSGNWREQYF. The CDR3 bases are TGTGCCACCAGTGGGAATTGGCGGGAGCAGTACTTC.

This CDR3 reads CASSTSTSGGAGELFF. The CDR3 DNA follows: TGTGCCAGCAGCACGTCGACTAGCGGGGGGGCCGGGGAGCTGTTTTTT. This chain links TRBV7-3 with TRBJ2-2; 14 positions match TRBD2. Looked up from germline, CDR1 is SGHTA and CDR2 is FQGTGA. There are 16 residues in the CDR3. After removal of 5 bases from V and 6 bases from J, the junction contained 5 bases not matched to a gene.

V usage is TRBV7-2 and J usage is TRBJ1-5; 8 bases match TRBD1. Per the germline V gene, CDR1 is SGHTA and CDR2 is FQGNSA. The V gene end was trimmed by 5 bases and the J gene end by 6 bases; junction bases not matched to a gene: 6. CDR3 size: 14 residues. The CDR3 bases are TGTGCCAGCAGCCTCACAGGGGGTAGTCAGCCCCAGCATTTT. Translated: CASSLTGGSQPQHF.

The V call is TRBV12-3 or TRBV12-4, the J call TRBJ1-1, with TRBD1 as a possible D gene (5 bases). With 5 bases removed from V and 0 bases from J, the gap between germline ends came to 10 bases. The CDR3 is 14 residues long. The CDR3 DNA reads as TGTGCCAGCAGTAACGACAGATTGAACACTGAAGCTTTCTTT. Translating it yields CASSNDRLNTEAFF.

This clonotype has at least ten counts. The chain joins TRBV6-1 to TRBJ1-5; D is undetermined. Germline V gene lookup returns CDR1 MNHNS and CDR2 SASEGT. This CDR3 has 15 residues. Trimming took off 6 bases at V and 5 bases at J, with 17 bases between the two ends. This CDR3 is CASRRTGGRDQPQHF. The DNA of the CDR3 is TGTGCCAGCAGGCGCACGGGAGGTAGGGATCAGCCCCAGCATTTT.

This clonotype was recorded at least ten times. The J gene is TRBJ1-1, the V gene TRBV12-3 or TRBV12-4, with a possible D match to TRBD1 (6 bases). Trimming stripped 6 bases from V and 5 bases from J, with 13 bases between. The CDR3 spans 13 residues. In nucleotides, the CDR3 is TGTGCCAGCAGGTCGGGGGGCTGGACTGAAGCTTTCTTT. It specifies CASRSGGWTEAFF.

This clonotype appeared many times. CDR3 sequence: CASNRMMQTQYF. The CDR3, as DNA: TGTGCCAGCAACAGAATGATGCAGACCCAGTACTTC. This chain uses TRBV5-8 with TRBJ2-5; D uncertain. The germline CDR1 and CDR2 sequences are SGHTS and YDEGEE. Between the trimmed V and J ends, which lost 6 bases and 6 bases, there was a span of 12 bases. The CDR3 length is 12 residues.

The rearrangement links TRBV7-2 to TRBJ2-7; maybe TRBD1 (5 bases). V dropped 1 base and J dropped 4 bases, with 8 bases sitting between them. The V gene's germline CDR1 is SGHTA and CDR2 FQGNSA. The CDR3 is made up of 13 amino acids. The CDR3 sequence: CASSLGTKYEQYF. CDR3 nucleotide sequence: TGTGCCAGCAGCTTAGGGACAAAGTACGAGCAGTACTTC.

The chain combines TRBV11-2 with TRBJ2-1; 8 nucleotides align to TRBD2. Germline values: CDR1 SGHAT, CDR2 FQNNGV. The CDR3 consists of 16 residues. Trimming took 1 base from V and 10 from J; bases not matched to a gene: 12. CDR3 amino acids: CASSLGVAGRPREQFF. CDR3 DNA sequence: TGTGCCAGCAGCTTAGGGGTAGCGGGACGACCCCGGGAGCAGTTCTTC.

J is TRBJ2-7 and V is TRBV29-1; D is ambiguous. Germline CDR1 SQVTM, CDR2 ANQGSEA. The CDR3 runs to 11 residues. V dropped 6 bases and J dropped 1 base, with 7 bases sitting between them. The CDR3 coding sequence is TGCAGCGTCCACATTTCCTACGAGCAGTACTTC. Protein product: CSVHISYEQYF.

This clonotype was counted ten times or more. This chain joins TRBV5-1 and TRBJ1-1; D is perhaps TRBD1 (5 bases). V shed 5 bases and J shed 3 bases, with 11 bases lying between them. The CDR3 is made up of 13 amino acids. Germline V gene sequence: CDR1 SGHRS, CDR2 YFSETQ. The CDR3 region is CASSPTADTEAFF. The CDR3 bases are TGCGCCAGCAGTCCGACAGCCGACACTGAAGCTTTCTTT.

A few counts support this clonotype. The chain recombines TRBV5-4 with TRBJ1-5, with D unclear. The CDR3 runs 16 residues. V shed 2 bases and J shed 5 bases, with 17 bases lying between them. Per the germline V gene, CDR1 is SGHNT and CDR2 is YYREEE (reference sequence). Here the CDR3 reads CASSFYPGTGDQPQHF. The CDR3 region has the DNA TGTGCCAGCAGCTTTTATCCGGGTACCGGCGATCAGCCCCAGCATTTT.

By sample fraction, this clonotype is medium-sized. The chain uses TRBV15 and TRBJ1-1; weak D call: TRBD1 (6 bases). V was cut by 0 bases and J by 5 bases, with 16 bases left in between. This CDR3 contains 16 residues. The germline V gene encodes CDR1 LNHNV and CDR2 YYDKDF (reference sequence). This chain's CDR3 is CATSRDLQGGLTEAFF. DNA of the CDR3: TGTGCCACCAGCAGAGACTTACAGGGTGGGTTGACTGAAGCTTTCTTT. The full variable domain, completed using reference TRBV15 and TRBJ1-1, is DAMVIQNPRYQVTQFGKPVTLSCSQTLNHNVMYWYQQKSSQAPKLLFHYYDKDFNNEADTPDNFQSRRPNTSFCFLDIRSPGLGDTAMYLCATSRDLQGGLTEAFFGQGTRLTVV.

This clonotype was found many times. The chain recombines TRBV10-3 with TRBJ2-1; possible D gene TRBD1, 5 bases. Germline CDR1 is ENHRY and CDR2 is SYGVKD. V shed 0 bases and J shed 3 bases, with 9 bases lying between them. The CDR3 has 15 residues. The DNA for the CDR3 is TGTGCCATCAGTGAGTCAGGGGCGGTCTACAATGAGCAGTTCTTC. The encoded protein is CAISESGAVYNEQFF.

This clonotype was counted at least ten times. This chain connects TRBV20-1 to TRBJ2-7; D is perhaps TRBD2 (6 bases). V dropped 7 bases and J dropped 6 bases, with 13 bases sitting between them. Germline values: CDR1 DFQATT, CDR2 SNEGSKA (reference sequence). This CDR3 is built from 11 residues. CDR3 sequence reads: CSGTLAVEQYF. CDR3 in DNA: TGCAGTGGGACGTTAGCGGTCGAGCAGTACTTC.

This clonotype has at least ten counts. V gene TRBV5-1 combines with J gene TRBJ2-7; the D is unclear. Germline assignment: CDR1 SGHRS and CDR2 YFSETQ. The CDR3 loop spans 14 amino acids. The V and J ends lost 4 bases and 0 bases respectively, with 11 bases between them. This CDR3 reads CASSVGRTSYEQYF. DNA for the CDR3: TGCGCCAGCAGCGTAGGACGGACCTCCTACGAGCAGTACTTC.

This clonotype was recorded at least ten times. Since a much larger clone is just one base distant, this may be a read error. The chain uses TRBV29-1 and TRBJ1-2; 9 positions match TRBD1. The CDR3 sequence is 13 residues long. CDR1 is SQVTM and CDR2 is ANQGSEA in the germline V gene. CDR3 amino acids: CSARDREDYGYIF. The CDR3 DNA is TGCAGCGCCAGGGACAGGGAGGACTATGGCTACATCTTC.

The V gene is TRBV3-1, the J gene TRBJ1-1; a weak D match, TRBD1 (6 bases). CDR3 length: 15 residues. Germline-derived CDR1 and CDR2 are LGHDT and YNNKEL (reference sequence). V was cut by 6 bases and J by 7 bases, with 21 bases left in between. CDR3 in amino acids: CASSSVGGLGGEAFF. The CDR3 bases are TGTGCCAGCAGTTCAGTCGGGGGGCTTGGCGGTGAAGCTTTCTTT.

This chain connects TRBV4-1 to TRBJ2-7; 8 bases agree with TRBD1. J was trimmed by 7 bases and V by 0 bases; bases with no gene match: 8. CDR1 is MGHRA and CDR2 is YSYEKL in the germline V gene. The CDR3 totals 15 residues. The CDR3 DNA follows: TGCGCCAGCAGCCAAGATCCGCAGGGGGCGAGGGAGCAGTACTTC. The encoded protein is CASSQDPQGAREQYF.

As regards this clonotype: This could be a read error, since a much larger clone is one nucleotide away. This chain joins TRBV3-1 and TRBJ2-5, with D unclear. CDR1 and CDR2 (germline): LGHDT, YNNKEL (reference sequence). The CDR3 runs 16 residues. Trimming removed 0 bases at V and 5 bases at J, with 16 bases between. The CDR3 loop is CASSQDLGQHAETQYF. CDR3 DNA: TGTGCCAGCAGCCAAGATCTGGGCCAGCATGCGGAGACCCAGTACTTC.

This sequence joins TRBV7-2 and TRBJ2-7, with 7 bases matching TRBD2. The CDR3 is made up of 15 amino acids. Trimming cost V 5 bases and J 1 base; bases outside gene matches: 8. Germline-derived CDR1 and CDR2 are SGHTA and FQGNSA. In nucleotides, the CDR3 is TGTGCCAGCAGCAAAGGGGCTAGCGGTTCCTACGAGCAGTACTTC. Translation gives CASSKGASGSYEQYF.

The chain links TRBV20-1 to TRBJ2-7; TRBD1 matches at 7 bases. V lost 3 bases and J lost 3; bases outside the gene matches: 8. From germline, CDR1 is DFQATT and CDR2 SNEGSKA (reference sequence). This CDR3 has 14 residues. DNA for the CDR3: TGCAGTGCTAGTGAGGCAGGGGGTTACTACGAGCAGTACTTC. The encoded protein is CSASEAGGYYEQYF.

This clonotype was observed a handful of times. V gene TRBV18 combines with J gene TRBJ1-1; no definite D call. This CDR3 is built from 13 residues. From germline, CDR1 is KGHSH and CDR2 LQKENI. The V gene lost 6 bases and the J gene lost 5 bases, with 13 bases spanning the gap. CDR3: CASSTRFQTEAFF. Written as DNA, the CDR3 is TGTGCCAGCTCGACCAGGTTCCAGACTGAAGCTTTCTTT. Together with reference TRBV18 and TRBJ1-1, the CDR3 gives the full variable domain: NAGVMQNPRHLVRRRGQEARLRCSPMKGHSHVYWYRQLPEEGLKFMVYLQKENIIDESGMPKERFSAEFPKEGPSILRIQQVVRGDSAAYFCASSTRFQTEAFFGQGTRLTVV.

As DNA, the CDR3 is TGTGCCAGCAGCGTATACGCTAGCGGAGAGACCCAGTACTTC. This codes for CASSVYASGETQYF. The V call is TRBV9, the J call TRBJ2-5; 7 bases align to TRBD2. The V gene end was trimmed by 1 base and the J gene end by 4 bases; junction bases not matched to a gene: 4. CDR1 and CDR2 from the germline V gene are SGDLS and YYNGEE. There are 14 residues in the CDR3.

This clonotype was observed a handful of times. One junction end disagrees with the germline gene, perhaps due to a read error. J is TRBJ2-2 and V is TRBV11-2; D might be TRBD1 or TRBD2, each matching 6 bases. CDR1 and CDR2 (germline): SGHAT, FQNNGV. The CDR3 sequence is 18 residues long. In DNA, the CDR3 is TGTGCCAGCAGCTTAGTGATCCGGGGGCGGCGATTGGCCGGGGAGCTGGTTTTT. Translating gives CASSLVIRGRRLAGELVF.

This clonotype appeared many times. DNA for the CDR3: TGTGCCAGCAGGGACAGGGCTATCCTCTATGGCTACACCTTC. Encoded protein: CASRDRAILYGYTF. This chain connects TRBV6-1 to TRBJ1-2; TRBD1 agrees at 8 bases. CDR1 and CDR2 (germline): MNHNS, SASEGT. Germline trimming cut 6 bases from V and 4 bases from J; bases unmatched to any gene: 7. This CDR3 spans 14 amino acids.